This TCR beta chain was identified during a study of T cell clusters in autoimmune cytopenias. Each sample's input was around 270 ng genomic DNA, 38,000 or so genome equivalents. Study results and limitations: Physiological T cell clusters of healthy donors were apparently absent in primary autoimmune cytopenia patients.

Remarks on this clonotype: Its matching antigen is unknown.

One tube held mixed TRB-A and TRB-B primer pools for touch-down PCR. Following a re-call of the multiplex PCR reads, TCRdb has one entry per CDR3 protein and lacks DNA. Its table lists thousands of distinct CDR3 sequences. Germline V gene data show CDR1 as MNHEY and CDR2 as SVGAGI. This CDR3 is built from 16 residues. Specimen: peripheral blood. This receptor was obtained from a human donor with an autoimmune cytopenia or autoimmune hepatitis (not recorded which). The chain is built from TRBV6-5 and TRBJ2-2; TCRdb designates TRBD1, a call that cannot be tested without DNA. The CDR3 sequence: CASSLTILGQTGELFF.